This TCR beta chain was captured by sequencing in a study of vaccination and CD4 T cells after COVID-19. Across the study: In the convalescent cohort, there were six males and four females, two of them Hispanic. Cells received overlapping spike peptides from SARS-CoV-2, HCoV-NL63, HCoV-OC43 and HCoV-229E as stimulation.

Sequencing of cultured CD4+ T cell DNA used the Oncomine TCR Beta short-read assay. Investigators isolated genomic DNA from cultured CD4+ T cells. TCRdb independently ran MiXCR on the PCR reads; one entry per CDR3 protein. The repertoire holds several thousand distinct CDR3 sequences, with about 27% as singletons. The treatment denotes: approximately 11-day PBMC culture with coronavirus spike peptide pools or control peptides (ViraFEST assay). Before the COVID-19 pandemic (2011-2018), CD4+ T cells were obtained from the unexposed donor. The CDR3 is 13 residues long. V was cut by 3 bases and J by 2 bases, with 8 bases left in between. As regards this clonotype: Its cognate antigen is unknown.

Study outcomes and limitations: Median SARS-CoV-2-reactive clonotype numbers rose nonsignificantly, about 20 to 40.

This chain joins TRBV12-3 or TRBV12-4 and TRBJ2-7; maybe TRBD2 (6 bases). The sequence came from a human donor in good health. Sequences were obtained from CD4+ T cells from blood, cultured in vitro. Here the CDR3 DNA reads TGTGCCAGCAGTTTTAGCGGACCCTACGAGCAGTACTTC. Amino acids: CASSFSGPYEQYF.